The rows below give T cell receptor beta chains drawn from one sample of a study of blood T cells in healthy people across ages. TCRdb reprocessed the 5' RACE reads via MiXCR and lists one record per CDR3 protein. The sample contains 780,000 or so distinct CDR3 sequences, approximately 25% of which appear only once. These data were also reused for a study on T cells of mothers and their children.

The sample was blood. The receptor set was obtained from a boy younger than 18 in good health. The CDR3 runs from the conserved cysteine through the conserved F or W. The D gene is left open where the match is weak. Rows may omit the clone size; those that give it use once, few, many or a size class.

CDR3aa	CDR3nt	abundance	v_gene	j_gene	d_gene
CASSGGIWSTNEKLFF	TGTGCCAGCAGCGGCGGAATATGGTCCACTAATGAAAAACTGTTTTTT	few	TRBV9	TRBJ1-4	-
CASRGTGGLDYEQYF	TGTGCCAGCAGGGGCACAGGGGGATTAGACTACGAGCAGTACTTC	few	TRBV6-5	TRBJ2-7	TRBD1
CASSGGTGTPSYEQYF	TGTGCCAGCAGCGGAGGGACAGGGACTCCTTCCTACGAGCAGTACTTC	-	TRBV5-6	TRBJ2-7	TRBD1
CASSFFPGSEQYF	TGTGCCAGCAGTTTCTTCCCTGGTTCCGAGCAGTACTTC	few	TRBV12-3/TRBV12-4	TRBJ2-7	-
CASSDTLAGETQYF	TGTGCCAGCAGTGACACCTTAGCGGGAGAGACCCAGTACTTC	-	TRBV13	TRBJ2-5	TRBD2
CASSDTHLAGAEHDTQYF	TGTGCCAGCAGCGATACCCATCTAGCGGGGGCCGAACATGATACGCAGTATTTT	few	TRBV7-2	TRBJ2-3	TRBD2
CASSPQAFTDTQYF	TGTGCCAGCAGCCCCCAGGCGTTCACAGATACGCAGTATTTT	few	TRBV3-1	TRBJ2-3	-
CASSLAGERQPQHF	TGTGCCAGCAGTTTGGCAGGGGAACGTCAGCCCCAGCATTTT	-	TRBV27	TRBJ1-5	-
CASSLVTGPDYGYTF	TGTGCCAGCAGCTTAGTAACGGGGCCTGACTATGGCTACACCTTC	few	TRBV11-2	TRBJ1-2	-
CASSTDGVTNEKLFF	TGTGCCAGCAGTACTGACGGAGTAACTAATGAAAAACTGTTTTTT	-	TRBV28	TRBJ1-4	-
CASSESGLAGTDTQYF	TGTGCCAGCAGTGAATCCGGACTAGCGGGCACAGATACGCAGTATTTT	few	TRBV25-1	TRBJ2-3	TRBD2
CASSFLRGYGYTF	TGTGCCAGCAGCTTCCTTCGGGGCTATGGCTACACCTTC	many	TRBV7-9	TRBJ1-2	-
CASSPGGTETIQCF	TGTGCCAGCAGTCCGGGAGGTACGGAAACCATTCAGTGCTTC	-	TRBV7-2	TRBJ2-4	TRBD2
CASSRLAGPTDTQYF	TGTGCCAGCAGTCGACTAGCGGGGCCCACAGATACGCAGTATTTT	-	TRBV12-3/TRBV12-4	TRBJ2-3	TRBD2
CAICGSSYEQYF	TGTGCCATTTGCGGAAGCTCCTACGAGCAGTACTTC	-	TRBV21-1	TRBJ2-7	-
CSASWAGRLTGELFF	TGCAGTGCTTCTTGGGCGGGACGGCTTACCGGGGAGCTGTTTTTT	many	TRBV20-1	TRBJ2-2	-
CASSPLPAGGQGGTDTQYF	TGTGCCAGCAGCCCCCTCCCAGCGGGGGGCCAGGGGGGCACAGATACGCAGTATTTT	few	TRBV7-2	TRBJ2-3	TRBD2
CASSMSGWGETQYF	TGTGCCAGCAGCATGAGTGGGTGGGGAGAGACCCAGTACTTC	-	TRBV28	TRBJ2-5	-
CASSRHTGGVDNSPLHF	TGTGCCAGCAGCAGACATACAGGGGGCGTAGATAATTCACCCCTCCACTTT	-	TRBV7-2	TRBJ1-6	TRBD1
CSARDLWAGADQKLFF	TGCAGTGCTAGAGATCTTTGGGCAGGGGCCGATCAAAAACTGTTTTTT	-	TRBV20-1	TRBJ1-4	-
CSALPINEQIF	TGCAGTGCCCTCCCCATCAATGAGCAGATCTTC	-	TRBV20-1	TRBJ2-1	-
CASSASGPVHYDEQFF	TGTGCCAGCAGCGCAAGCGGTCCTGTACACTACGATGAGCAGTTCTTC	few	TRBV7-9	TRBJ2-1	-
CASSLRQSGTGGYNEQFF	TGTGCCAGTAGTTTGAGACAATCCGGGACAGGGGGATACAATGAGCAGTTCTTC	-	TRBV19	TRBJ2-1	TRBD1
CSVETTGETQYF	TGCAGCGTCGAAACAACGGGGGAGACCCAGTACTTC	-	TRBV29-1	TRBJ2-5	-
CASSPSIRGSSYNEQFF	TGTGCCAGCTCACCGTCAATCAGGGGGAGCTCCTACAATGAGCAGTTCTTC	few	TRBV18	TRBJ2-1	TRBD1
CASSGLAAYEQYF	TGTGCCAGCAGCGGACTAGCGGCCTACGAGCAGTACTTC	-	TRBV6-2/TRBV6-3	TRBJ2-7	TRBD2
CASSWTANTGELFF	TGTGCCAGCAGTTGGACAGCGAACACCGGGGAGCTGTTTTTT	-	TRBV6-5	TRBJ2-2	-
CASRPHRGQETQYF	TGTGCCAGCAGACCCCACAGGGGCCAAGAGACCCAGTACTTC	-	TRBV28	TRBJ2-5	TRBD1
CASSLVGGKSNQPQHF	TGTGCCAGCAGCTTAGTTGGGGGGAAGAGCAATCAGCCCCAGCATTTT	-	TRBV7-2	TRBJ1-5	-
CSALAGGIRQYF	TGCAGTGCCCTAGCGGGAGGGATCCGGCAGTACTTC	-	TRBV20-1	TRBJ2-7	TRBD2
CSARVYNEQFF	TGCAGTGCTAGAGTGTACAATGAGCAGTTCTTC	few	TRBV20-1	TRBJ2-1	-
CASSQVGGRETQYF	TGTGCCAGCAGCCAAGTGGGGGGCCGGGAGACCCAGTACTTC	-	TRBV7-2	TRBJ2-5	-
CASRPLGGREKLFF	TGTGCCAGCAGGCCCCTGGGGGGTCGGGAAAAACTGTTTTTT	few	TRBV12-3/TRBV12-4	TRBJ1-4	-
CASRETRDPFTDTQYF	TGTGCCAGCAGAGAGACTAGAGACCCTTTCACAGATACGCAGTATTTT	-	TRBV6-1	TRBJ2-3	-
CASSLGTGYNEQFF	TGTGCCAGCAGCCTCGGGACAGGCTACAATGAGCAGTTCTTC	few	TRBV11-2	TRBJ2-1	TRBD1
CASSPRTGPPIAGANVLTF	TGTGCCAGCAGCCCACGGACAGGGCCCCCTATAGCTGGGGCCAACGTCCTGACTTTC	-	TRBV11-2	TRBJ2-6	TRBD1
CASSATTGPTIYNEQFF	TGTGCCAGCAGCGCCACTACAGGGCCAACCATATACAATGAGCAGTTCTTC	-	TRBV7-9	TRBJ2-1	-
CASSLGLAGGLQFF	TGTGCCAGCAGCTTAGGACTAGCGGGGGGGTTGCAATTCTTC	-	TRBV7-2	TRBJ2-5	TRBD2
CASSDLAGGYEQYF	TGTGCCAGCAGTGACCTAGCGGGGGGATACGAGCAGTACTTC	-	TRBV6-1	TRBJ2-7	TRBD2
CASPWETIPYEQYF	TGTGCCAGCCCGTGGGAGACAATCCCCTACGAGCAGTACTTC	few	TRBV2	TRBJ2-7	-
CASSPKIAGSYNEQFF	TGCGCCAGCAGCCCCAAGATAGCGGGGTCCTACAATGAGCAGTTCTTC	few	TRBV5-1	TRBJ2-1	TRBD2
CASSPPGTSGRVLQYF	TGTGCCAGCAGCCCACCTGGGACTAGCGGGAGGGTTCTTCAGTACTTC	few	TRBV7-2	TRBJ2-4	TRBD2
CASSLWASGDYNEQFF	TGTGCCAGCAGTTTATGGGCTAGCGGGGACTACAATGAGCAGTTCTTC	-	TRBV28	TRBJ2-1	TRBD2
CSVVEGNTGELFF	TGCAGCGTTGTTGAGGGAAACACCGGGGAGCTGTTTTTT	few	TRBV29-1	TRBJ2-2	-
CSVFGLAGELFF	TGCAGCGTTTTTGGACTAGCCGGGGAGCTGTTTTTT	-	TRBV29-1	TRBJ2-2	TRBD2
CSVERSMGGTQYF	TGCAGCGTTGAGCGTTCGATGGGGGGGACCCAGTACTTC	many	TRBV29-1	TRBJ2-5	-
CASNWDIGHYEQYF	TGTGCCAGCAATTGGGACATCGGCCACTACGAGCAGTACTTC	-	TRBV6-6	TRBJ2-7	-
CASSFLGQGTTGELFF	TGTGCCAGCAGCTTTTTGGGACAGGGGACCACCGGGGAGCTGTTTTTT	few	TRBV5-6	TRBJ2-2	TRBD1
CASSLNRADTQYF	TGTGCCAGCAGCTTAAACAGGGCGGATACGCAGTATTTT	many	TRBV11-2	TRBJ2-3	-
CASSLQSGPSGGYTF	TGTGCCAGCAGTCTACAGTCGGGACCTTCGGGTGGCTACACCTTC	-	TRBV7-9	TRBJ1-2	-
CASSFSGLAGETQYF	TGTGCCAGCAGTTTCTCGGGACTAGCGGGGGAGACCCAGTACTTC	few	TRBV28	TRBJ2-5	TRBD2
CASSLGSRYGQYF	TGTGCCAGCAGTTTAGGGAGCCGCTACGGGCAGTACTTC	-	TRBV27	TRBJ2-5	-
CSARDLKGPNSSGNTIYF	TGCAGTGCTAGAGACCTCAAGGGACCGAACTCCTCTGGAAACACCATATATTTT	few	TRBV20-1	TRBJ1-3	-
CASSPPDKNTEAFF	TGTGCCAGCAGTCCCCCGGACAAGAACACTGAAGCTTTCTTT	once	TRBV12-3/TRBV12-4	TRBJ1-1	-
CASSSGGTDNNEQFF	TGTGCCAGCAGTTCCGGTGGGACGGATAACAATGAGCAGTTCTTC	-	TRBV12-3/TRBV12-4	TRBJ2-1	-
CSARVEELSYEQYF	TGCAGTGCTAGAGTAGAGGAACTTTCCTACGAGCAGTACTTC	-	TRBV20-1	TRBJ2-7	-
CASSGSGGEETQYF	TGTGCCAGCAGTGGGAGCGGGGGGGAAGAGACCCAGTACTTC	-	TRBV12-3/TRBV12-4	TRBJ2-5	TRBD2